The 9 T cell receptor beta chains below all came from one sample that was sequenced in a study of blood T cell repertoires in COVID-19. The repertoire was sequenced with immunoSEQ multiplex PCR; TCRdb's copy has only in-frame clones and lacks some. The sample lists 280,000 or so clones; 75% to 90% were seen once. Material: peripheral blood. The source is a woman aged 25-40 years who had recovered from COVID-19.

The CDR3 sequence is CASSPRTEGKNEKLFF. The CDR3 DNA reads TGTGCCAGCAGCCCACGGACAGAGGGGAAGAATGAAAAACTGTTTTTT. V gene TRBV7-9 combines with J gene TRBJ1-4, with D possibly being TRBD1 (6 bases). Germline V gives CDR1 SEHNR, CDR2 FQNEAQ (reference sequence). V was clipped by 5 bases and J by 5 bases, with 18 bases between them. This CDR3 spans 16 amino acids.

This clone was detected ten times or more. This chain uses TRBV5-1 with TRBJ2-2; 9 positions match TRBD1. The V and J ends lost 4 bases and 3 bases, in that order; junction bases with no gene match: 4. This CDR3 is built from 15 residues. Germline lookup yields CDR1 SGHRS and CDR2 YFSETQ. The CDR3 DNA is TGCGCCAGCAGCACGGGACAGGGATACACCGGGGAGCTGTTTTTT. Protein product: CASSTGQGYTGELFF.

This clone has only one observation. The chain couples TRBV7-9 to TRBJ2-7; D gene uncertain. Looked up from germline, CDR1 is SEHNR and CDR2 is FQNEAQ (reference sequence). The V gene lost 2 bases and the J gene lost 2 bases, with 10 bases spanning the gap. The CDR3 covers 14 residues. The CDR3 nucleotides read TGTGCCAGCAGCTTAAAACTTCTTCCCTACGAGCAGTACTTC. As protein: CASSLKLLPYEQYF.

This sequence joins TRBV4-1 and TRBJ1-1; D ambiguous. The germline V and J ends were trimmed by 5 bases and 2 bases, with 12 bases remaining between them. CDR3 length: 14 residues. Germline lookup yields CDR1 MGHRA and CDR2 YSYEKL. The CDR3 region is CASSSPTTNTEAFF. CDR3 DNA: TGCGCCAGCAGCTCACCGACAACTAACACTGAAGCTTTCTTT.

V usage is TRBV5-1 and J usage is TRBJ2-2, with a weak D call TRBD1 (5 bases). CDR1 and CDR2 from the germline V gene are SGHRS and YFSETQ. CDR3 length: 14 amino acids. V dropped 2 bases and J dropped 1 base, with 6 bases sitting between them. The DNA of the CDR3 is TGCGCCAGCAGCTTAACAGGGAACACCGGGGAGCTGTTTTTT. As protein: CASSLTGNTGELFF. The whole variable domain, filled in from reference TRBV5-1 and TRBJ2-2, reads KAGVTQTPRYLIKTRGQQVTLSCSPISGHRSVSWYQQTPGQGLQFLFEYFSETQRNKGNFPGRFSGRQFSNSRSEMNVSTLELGDSALYLCASSLTGNTGELFFGEGSRLTVL.

This clone was seen only once. The chain is built from TRBV3-1 (or the pseudogene TRBV3-2) and TRBJ1-6; D perhaps matches TRBD1 (5 bases). The CDR3 sequence is 15 residues long. V dropped 1 base and J dropped 6 bases, with 10 bases sitting between them. The V gene's germline CDR1 is LGHDT and CDR2 YNNKEL (reference sequence). DNA of the CDR3: TGTGCCAGCAGCCAAGTGCAGGGCTCTAATTCACCCCTCCACTTT. It translates to CASSQVQGSNSPLHF.

The CDR3 nucleotides read TGTGCCAGTAGTTTGGGGACAGGCTACGAGCAGTACTTC. It encodes CASSLGTGYEQYF. The chain links TRBV19 to TRBJ2-7; 8 bases align to TRBD1. The V gene end was trimmed by 5 bases and the J gene end by 3 bases; junction bases not matched to a gene: 3. This CDR3 is 13 amino acids long. In germline, CDR1 is LNHDA, CDR2 SQIVND (reference sequence).

The rearrangement uses TRBV7-2 and TRBJ2-2; D remains ambiguous. V lost 0 bases to trimming and J lost 6 bases, with 8 bases between them. Germline CDR1 SGHTA, CDR2 FQGNSA. The CDR3 spans 14 residues. This chain's CDR3 is CASSLAPGPGELFF. As DNA, the CDR3 is TGTGCCAGCAGCTTAGCTCCGGGTCCCGGGGAGCTGTTTTTT.

This chain's CDR3 is CASSYGGNPGETQYF. The DNA of the CDR3 is TGTGCCAGCAGTTACGGGGGCAATCCCGGAGAGACCCAGTACTTC. The chain combines TRBV6-5 with TRBJ2-5; D is possibly TRBD1 (6 bases). The CDR3 contains 15 residues. The ends were cut back, 2 bases at V and 4 bases at J, with 14 bases in the middle. The germline V gene encodes CDR1 MNHEY and CDR2 SVGAGI.